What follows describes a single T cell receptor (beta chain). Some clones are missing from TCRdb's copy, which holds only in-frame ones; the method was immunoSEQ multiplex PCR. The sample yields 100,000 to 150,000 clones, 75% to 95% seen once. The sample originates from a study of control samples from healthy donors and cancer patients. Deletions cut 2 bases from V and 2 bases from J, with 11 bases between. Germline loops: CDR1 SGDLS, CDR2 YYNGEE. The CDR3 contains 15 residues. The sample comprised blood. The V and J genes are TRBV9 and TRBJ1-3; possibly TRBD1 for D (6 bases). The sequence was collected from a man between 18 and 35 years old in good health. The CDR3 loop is CASSVRGSAGNTIYF. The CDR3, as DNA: TGTGCCAGCAGCGTTAGGGGGAGTGCTGGAAACACCATATATTTT.